In its sample, the clone carrying this T cell receptor beta chain was seen once. TCRdb keeps only in-frame clones here, not all; method: immunoSEQ multiplex PCR. This table has tens of thousands of clones, about 93% appearing once. These data originate in a study of T cell changes during pregnancy in multiple sclerosis. The CDR3 contains 11 residues. Between the trimmed V and J ends, which lost 3 bases and 3 bases, there was a span of 6 bases. CDR1 is GTSNPN and CDR2 is SVGIG in the germline V gene (reference sequence). This sequence originates from a female donor with multiple sclerosis, enrolled in a pregnancy study. The sequencing here drew on CD8+ T cells from peripheral blood mononuclear cells, taken in the third trimester of pregnancy. This chain joins TRBV30 and TRBJ2-7; D is possibly TRBD1 (6 bases). The CDR3 DNA is TGTGCCTGGAGACAGGGCTACGAGCAGTACTTC. Protein product: CAWRQGYEQYF.